Shown below are 4 T cell receptor beta chains from a single sample sequenced in a study of cytomegalovirus exposure and HLA in healthy donors. The primer mix had 60 Vbeta and 13 Jbeta primers. Profiled with immunoSEQ multiplex PCR; TCRdb holds only in-frame clones, not every one. Seen here are about 120,000 clones, 65% to 75% observed once, and the top ten hold approximately 4%. Material for sequencing was PBMCs. The source of these receptors is a man aged 35 to 55 in good health and CMV-seropositive.

This clone was seen more than once but under ten times. This sequence joins TRBV2 and TRBJ2-5, with D perhaps matching TRBD2 (5 bases). The CDR3 is 13 residues long. CDR1 SNHLY and CDR2 FYNNEI come from the germline V gene. Trimming took 10 bases from V and 5 from J, leaving 17 bases between them. The CDR3 spells CATKRGGWETQYF. The CDR3 bases are TGTGCCACCAAACGAGGAGGTTGGGAGACCCAGTACTTC.

The genes are TRBV27 and TRBJ2-2; possible D gene TRBD2, 6 bases. The CDR3 runs 16 residues. Germline assignment: CDR1 MNHEY and CDR2 SMNVEV (reference sequence). Trimming took off 5 bases at V and 5 bases at J, with 18 bases between the two ends. In DNA form, the CDR3 reads TGTGCCAGCAGTGACCCTTGGGCGGGACGGACCGGGGAGCTGTTTTTT. It encodes CASSDPWAGRTGELFF.

CDR3 region: CASSLGRGGQGTEAFF. The CDR3 coding sequence is TGTGCCAGCAGCTTAGGGCGGGGGGGGCAGGGCACTGAAGCTTTCTTT. The rearrangement links TRBV11-2 to TRBJ1-1, with D possibly matching TRBD1 (6 bases). Germline V gene lookup returns CDR1 SGHAT and CDR2 FQNNGV. Deletions cut 1 base from V and 4 bases from J, with 16 bases between. The CDR3 is made up of 16 amino acids.

V and J are TRBV19 and TRBJ1-5; D gene ambiguous. This CDR3 is built from 14 residues. Germline lookup yields CDR1 LNHDA and CDR2 SQIVND (reference sequence). Trimming stripped 4 bases from V and 9 bases from J, with 16 bases between. DNA for the CDR3: TGTGCCAGTAGTAGAGTCCCAGGCACACGGCCCCAGCATTTT. Its translation is CASSRVPGTRPQHF.